The 2 T cell receptor beta chains presented below share a single source sample, sequenced in a study of blood T cell repertoires in COVID-19. Using immunoSEQ multiplex PCR, the repertoire was profiled, and TCRdb retains in-frame clones only, with some absent. The repertoire has under 200,000 clones, 65% to 85% of them found once; the top ten carry more than 5%. The sequenced sample consisted of peripheral blood. These receptors came from a woman aged 30 to 39 with acute or convalescent COVID-19.

The chain links TRBV19 to TRBJ2-3; 9 bases match TRBD1. CDR3 length: 17 amino acids. The V and J ends lost 3 bases and 1 base, in that order; junction bases with no gene match: 8. Germline assignment: CDR1 LNHDA and CDR2 SQIVND (reference sequence). The CDR3 loop is CASSIGTGPSGTDTQYF. CDR3 nucleotide sequence: TGTGCCAGTAGTATCGGGACAGGGCCCAGTGGCACAGATACGCAGTATTTT. Full variable domain (rest looked up from reference TRBV19 and TRBJ2-3): DGGITQSPKYLFRKEGQNVTLSCEQNLNHDAMYWYRQDPGQGLRLIYYSQIVNDFQKGDIAEGYSVSREKKESFPLTVTSAQKNPTAFYLCASSIGTGPSGTDTQYFGPGTRLTVL.

The genes are TRBV6-5 and TRBJ1-4, with a tentative D call TRBD1 (5 bases). Germline CDR1 MNHEY, CDR2 SVGAGI. The ends were cut back, 6 bases at V and 5 bases at J, with 13 bases in the middle. The length of the CDR3 is 14 residues. The CDR3 DNA reads as TGTGCCAGCAGATTTAATGGGGGGAATGAAAAACTGTTTTTT. Protein: CASRFNGGNEKLFF.